The entry that follows covers one T cell receptor beta chain sequence. Its antigen is as yet unknown. The sample originates from a study of response to subunit inactivated influenza vaccine. Study observations and caveats: A suggestion made by the authors is that each seasonal influenza vaccination recruits few new T cells.

V shed 5 bases, J shed 0 bases, and the junction held 7 bases outside the gene matches. This CDR3 has 16 amino acids. Germline V CDR1 and CDR2: SGHTA, FQGNSA. MiXCR, run by TCRdb on the RT-PCR reads, gives a single entry per CDR3 protein. The table lists more than 550,000 distinct CDR3 sequences, approximately 10% of them singletons. The TCR sequence derives from a man in his forties or fifties who received an inactivated influenza vaccine. V is TRBV7-2 and J is TRBJ1-3; TRBD1 matches 7 bases. The sequencing here drew on PBMCs from blood, taken on the day of vaccination. CDR3 DNA sequence: TGTGCCAGCAGCACCAAGACAGGGAGCTCTGGAAACACCATATATTTT. This encodes CASSTKTGSSGNTIYF.